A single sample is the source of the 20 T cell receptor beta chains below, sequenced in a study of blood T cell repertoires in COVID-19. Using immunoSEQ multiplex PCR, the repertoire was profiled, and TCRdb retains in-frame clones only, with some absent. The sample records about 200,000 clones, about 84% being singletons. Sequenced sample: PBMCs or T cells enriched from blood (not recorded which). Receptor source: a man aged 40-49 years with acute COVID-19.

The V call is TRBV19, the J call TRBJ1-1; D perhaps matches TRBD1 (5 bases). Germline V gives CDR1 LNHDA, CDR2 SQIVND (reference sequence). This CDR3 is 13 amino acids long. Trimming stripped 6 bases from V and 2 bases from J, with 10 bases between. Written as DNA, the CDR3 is TGTGCCAGTAGCCCGACAGTTAACACTGAAGCTTTCTTT. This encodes CASSPTVNTEAFF.

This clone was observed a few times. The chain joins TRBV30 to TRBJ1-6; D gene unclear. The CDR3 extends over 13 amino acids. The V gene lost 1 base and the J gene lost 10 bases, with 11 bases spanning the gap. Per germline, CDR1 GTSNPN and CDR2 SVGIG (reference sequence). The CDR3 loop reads CAWSEEGQSPLHF. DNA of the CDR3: TGTGCCTGGAGTGAGGAGGGCCAGTCACCCCTCCACTTT.

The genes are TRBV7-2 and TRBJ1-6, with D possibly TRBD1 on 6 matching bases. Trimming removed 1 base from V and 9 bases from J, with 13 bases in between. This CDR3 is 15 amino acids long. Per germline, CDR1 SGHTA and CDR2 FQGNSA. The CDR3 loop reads CASSLGGLSGSPLHF. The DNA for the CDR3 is TGTGCCAGCAGCTTAGGGGGGCTCTCAGGTTCACCCCTCCACTTT.

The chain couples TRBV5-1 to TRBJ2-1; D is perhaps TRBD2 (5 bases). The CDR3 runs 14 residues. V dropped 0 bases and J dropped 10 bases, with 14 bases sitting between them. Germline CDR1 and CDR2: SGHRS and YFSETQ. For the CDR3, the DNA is TGCGCCAGCAGCTTGGGGGAGAACCCTAGCGAGCAGTTCTTC. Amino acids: CASSLGENPSEQFF.

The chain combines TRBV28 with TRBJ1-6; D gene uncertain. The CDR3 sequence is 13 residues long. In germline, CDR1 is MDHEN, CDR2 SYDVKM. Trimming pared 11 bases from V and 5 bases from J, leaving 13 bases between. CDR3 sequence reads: CAAAGFHNSPLHF. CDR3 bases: TGTGCCGCGGCCGGTTTCCATAATTCACCCCTCCACTTT.

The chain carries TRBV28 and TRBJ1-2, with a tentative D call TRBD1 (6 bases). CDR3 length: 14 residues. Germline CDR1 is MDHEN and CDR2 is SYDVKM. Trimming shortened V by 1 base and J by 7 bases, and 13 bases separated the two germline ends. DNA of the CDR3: TGTGCCAGCAGTTTATTCGGCAGGGGAAGTGGCTACACCTTC. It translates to CASSLFGRGSGYTF.

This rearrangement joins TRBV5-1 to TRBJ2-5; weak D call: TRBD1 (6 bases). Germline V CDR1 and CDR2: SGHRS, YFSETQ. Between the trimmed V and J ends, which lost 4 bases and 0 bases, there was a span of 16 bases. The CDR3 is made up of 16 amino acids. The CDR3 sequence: CASSPPTTGYQETQYF. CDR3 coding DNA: TGCGCCAGCAGCCCCCCTACGACAGGCTACCAAGAGACCCAGTACTTC.

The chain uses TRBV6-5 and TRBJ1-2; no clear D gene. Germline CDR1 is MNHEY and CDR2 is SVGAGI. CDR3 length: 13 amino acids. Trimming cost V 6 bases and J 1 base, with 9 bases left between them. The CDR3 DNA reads TGTGCCAGCAGGGTAGGGAGTAACTATGGCTACACCTTC. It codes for CASRVGSNYGYTF.

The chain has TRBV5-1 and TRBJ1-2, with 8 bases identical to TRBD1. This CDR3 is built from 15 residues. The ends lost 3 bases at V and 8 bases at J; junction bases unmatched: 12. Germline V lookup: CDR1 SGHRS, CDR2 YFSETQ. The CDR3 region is CASSYISQGAGGYTF. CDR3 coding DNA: TGCGCCAGCAGCTATATATCCCAGGGGGCCGGAGGCTACACCTTC.

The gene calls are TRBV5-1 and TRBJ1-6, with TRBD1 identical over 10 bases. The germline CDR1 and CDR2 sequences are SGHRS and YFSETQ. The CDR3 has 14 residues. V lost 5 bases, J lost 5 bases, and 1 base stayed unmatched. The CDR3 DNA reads TGCGCCAGCAGTGGGACAGGGGATAATTCACCCCTCCACTTT. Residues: CASSGTGDNSPLHF.

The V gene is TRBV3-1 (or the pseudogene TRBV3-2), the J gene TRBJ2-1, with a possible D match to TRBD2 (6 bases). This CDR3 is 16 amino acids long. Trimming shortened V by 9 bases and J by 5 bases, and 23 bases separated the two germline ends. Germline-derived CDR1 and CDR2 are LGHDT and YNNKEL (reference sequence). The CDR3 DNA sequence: TGTGCCAGTACCGGGGCGGGGCGGAAACAAAACAATGAGCAGTTCTTC. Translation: CASTGAGRKQNNEQFF.

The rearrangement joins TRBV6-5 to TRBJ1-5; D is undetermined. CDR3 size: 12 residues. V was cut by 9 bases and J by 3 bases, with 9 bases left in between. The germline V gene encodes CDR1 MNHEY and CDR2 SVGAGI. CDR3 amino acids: CASGRPNQPQHF. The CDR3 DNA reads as TGTGCCAGTGGGAGGCCCAATCAGCCCCAGCATTTT.

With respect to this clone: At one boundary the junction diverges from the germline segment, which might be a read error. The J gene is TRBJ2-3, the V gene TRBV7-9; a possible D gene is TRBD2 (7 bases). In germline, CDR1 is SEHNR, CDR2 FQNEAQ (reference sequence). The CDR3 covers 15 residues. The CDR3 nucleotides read TGTGCCAGCAGTTTAGGGGGGGTCATCACAGATACGCAGTATTTT. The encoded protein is CASSLGGVITDTQYF.

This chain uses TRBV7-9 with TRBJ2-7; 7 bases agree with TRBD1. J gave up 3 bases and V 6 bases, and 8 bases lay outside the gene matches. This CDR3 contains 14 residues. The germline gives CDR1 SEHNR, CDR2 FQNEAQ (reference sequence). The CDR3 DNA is TGTGCCAGCAGTTCCGGGACAGTGAGCTACGAGCAGTACTTC. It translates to CASSSGTVSYEQYF.

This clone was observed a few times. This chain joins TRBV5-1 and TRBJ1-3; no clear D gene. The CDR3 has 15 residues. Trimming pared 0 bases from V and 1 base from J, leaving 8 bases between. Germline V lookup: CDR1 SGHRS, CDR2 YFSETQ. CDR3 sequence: CASSLDGVSGNTIYF. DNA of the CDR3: TGCGCCAGCAGCTTGGACGGGGTTTCTGGAAACACCATATATTTT.

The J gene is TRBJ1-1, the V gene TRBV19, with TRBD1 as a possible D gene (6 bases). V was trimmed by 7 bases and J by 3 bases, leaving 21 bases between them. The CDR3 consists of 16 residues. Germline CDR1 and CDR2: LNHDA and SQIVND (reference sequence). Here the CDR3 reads CASTTPGRGADTEAFF. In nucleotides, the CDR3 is TGTGCCAGTACCACACCCGGACGGGGGGCGGACACTGAAGCTTTCTTT.

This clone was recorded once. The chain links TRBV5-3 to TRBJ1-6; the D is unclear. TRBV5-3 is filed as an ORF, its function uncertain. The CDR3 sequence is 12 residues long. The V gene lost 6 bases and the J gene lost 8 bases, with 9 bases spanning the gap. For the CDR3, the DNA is TGTGCCAGAATTAGTCGGGATTCACCCCTCCACTTT. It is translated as CARISRDSPLHF.

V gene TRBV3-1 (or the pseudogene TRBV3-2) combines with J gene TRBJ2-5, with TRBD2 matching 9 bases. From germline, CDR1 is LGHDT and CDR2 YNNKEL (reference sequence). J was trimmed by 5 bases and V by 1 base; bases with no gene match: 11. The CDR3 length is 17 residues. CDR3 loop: CASSQGFSAGGGETQYF. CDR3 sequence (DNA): TGTGCCAGCAGCCAAGGGTTTTCGGCGGGAGGGGGGGAGACCCAGTACTTC.

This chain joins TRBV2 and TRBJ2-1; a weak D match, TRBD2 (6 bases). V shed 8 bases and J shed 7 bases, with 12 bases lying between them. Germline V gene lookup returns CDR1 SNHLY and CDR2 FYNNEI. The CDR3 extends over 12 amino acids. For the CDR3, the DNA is TGTGCCAGCTCTCAGGAGGGGAATGAGCAGTTCTTC. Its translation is CASSQEGNEQFF.

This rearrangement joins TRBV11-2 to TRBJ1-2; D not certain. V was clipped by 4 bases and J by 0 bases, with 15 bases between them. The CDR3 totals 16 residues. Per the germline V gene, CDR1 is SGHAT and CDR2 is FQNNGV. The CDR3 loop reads CASSSMGSGPNYGYTF. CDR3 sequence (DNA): TGTGCCAGCAGCTCAATGGGGAGTGGCCCTAACTATGGCTACACCTTC.